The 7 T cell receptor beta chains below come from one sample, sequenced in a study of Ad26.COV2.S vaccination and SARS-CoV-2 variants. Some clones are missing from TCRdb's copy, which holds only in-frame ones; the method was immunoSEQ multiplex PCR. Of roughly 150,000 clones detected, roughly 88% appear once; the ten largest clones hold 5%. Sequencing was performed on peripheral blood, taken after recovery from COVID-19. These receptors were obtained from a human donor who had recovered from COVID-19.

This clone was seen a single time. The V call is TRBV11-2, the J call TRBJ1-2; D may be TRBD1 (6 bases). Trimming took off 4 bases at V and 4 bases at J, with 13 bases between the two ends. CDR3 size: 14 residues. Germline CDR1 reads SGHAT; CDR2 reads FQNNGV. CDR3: CASSSLQGPYGYTF. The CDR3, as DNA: TGTGCCAGCAGCTCGCTACAGGGCCCCTATGGCTACACCTTC.

CDR3: CASSQEDGVPTDTQYF. DNA of the CDR3: TGCGCCAGCAGCCAAGAAGATGGGGTTCCAACGGATACGCAGTATTTT. This sequence joins TRBV4-3 and TRBJ2-3; the D is unclear. From germline, CDR1 is LGHNA and CDR2 YSLEER. Trimming shortened V by 0 bases and J by 6 bases, and 16 bases separated the two germline ends. The CDR3 spans 16 residues.

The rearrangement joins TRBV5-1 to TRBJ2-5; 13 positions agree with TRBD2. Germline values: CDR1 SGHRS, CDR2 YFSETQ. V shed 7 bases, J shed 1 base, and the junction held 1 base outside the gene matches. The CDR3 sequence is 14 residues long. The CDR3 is CASRTSGGQETQYF. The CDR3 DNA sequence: TGCGCCAGCCGGACTAGCGGGGGCCAAGAGACCCAGTACTTC.

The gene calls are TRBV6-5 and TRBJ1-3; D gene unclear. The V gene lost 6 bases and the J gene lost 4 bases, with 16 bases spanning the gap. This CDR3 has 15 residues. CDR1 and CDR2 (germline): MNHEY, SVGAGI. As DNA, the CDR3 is TGTGCCAGCAGCTCCACGGCATCCCTCGGAAACACCATATATTTT. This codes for CASSSTASLGNTIYF.

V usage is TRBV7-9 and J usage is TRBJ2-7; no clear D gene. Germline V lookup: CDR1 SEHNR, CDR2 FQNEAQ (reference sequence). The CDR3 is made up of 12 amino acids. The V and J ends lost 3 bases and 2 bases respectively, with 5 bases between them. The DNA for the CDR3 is TGTGCCAGCAGCTTTAGTCCCTACGAGCAGTACTTC. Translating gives CASSFSPYEQYF. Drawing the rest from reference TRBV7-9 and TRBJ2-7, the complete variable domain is DTGVSQNPRHKITKRGQNVTFRCDPISEHNRLYWYRQTLGQGPEFLTYFQNEAQLEKSRLLSDRFSAERPKGSFSTLEIQRTEQGDSAMYLCASSFSPYEQYFGPGTRLTVT.

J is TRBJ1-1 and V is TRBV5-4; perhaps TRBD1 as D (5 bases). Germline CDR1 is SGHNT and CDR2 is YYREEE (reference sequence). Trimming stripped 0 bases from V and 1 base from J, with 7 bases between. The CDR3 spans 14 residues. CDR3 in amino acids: CASSLDGGNTEAFF. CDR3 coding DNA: TGTGCCAGCAGCTTGGACGGGGGGAACACTGAAGCTTTCTTT.

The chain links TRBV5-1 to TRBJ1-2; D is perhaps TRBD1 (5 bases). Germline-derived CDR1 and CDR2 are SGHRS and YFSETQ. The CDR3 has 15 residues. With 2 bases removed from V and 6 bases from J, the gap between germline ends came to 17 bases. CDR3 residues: CASSFNRGTSDGYTF. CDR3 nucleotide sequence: TGCGCCAGCAGCTTTAACCGGGGCACGTCCGATGGCTACACCTTC.